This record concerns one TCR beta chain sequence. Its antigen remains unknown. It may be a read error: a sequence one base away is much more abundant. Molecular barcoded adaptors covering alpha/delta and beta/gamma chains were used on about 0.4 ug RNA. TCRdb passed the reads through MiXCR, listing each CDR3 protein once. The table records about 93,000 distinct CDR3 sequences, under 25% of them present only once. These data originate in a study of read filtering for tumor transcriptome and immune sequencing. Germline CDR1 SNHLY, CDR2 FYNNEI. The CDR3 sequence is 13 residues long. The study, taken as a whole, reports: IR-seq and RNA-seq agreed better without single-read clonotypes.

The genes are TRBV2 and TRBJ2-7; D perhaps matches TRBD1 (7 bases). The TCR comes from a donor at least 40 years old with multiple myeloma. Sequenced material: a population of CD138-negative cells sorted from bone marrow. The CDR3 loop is CVSNRGTASEQYF. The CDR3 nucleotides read TGTGTCAGCAACCGCGGGACAGCCAGCGAGCAGTACTTC.